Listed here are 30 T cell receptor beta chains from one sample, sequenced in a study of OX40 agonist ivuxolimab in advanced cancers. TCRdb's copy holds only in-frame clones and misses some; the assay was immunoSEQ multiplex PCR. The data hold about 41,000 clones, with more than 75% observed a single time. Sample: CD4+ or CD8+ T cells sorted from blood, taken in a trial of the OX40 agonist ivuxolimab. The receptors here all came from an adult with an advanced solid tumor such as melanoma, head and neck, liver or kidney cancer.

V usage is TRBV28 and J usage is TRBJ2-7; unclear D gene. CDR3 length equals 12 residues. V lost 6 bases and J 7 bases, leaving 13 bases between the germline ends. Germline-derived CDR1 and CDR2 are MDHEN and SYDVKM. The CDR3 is CASSSAVFEQYF. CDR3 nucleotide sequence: TGTGCCAGCAGCTCGGCGGTATTTGAGCAGTACTTC.

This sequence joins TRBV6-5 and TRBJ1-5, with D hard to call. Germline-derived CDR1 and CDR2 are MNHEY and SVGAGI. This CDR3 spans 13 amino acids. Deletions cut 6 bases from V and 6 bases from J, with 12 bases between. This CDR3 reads CASSSSLGQPQHF. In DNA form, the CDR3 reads TGTGCCAGCAGCTCAAGTCTTGGTCAGCCCCAGCATTTT.

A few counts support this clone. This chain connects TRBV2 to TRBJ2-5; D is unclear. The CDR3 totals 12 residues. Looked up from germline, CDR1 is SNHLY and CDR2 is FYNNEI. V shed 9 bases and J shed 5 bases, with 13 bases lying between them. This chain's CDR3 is CASWVARETQYF. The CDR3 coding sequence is TGTGCCAGTTGGGTGGCGCGCGAGACCCAGTACTTC.

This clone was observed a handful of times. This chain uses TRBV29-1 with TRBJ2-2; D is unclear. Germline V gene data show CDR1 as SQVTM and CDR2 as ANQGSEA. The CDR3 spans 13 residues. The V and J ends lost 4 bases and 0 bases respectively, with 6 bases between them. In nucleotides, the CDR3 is TGCAGCGTTGGCCGGCCGAACACCGGGGAGCTGTTTTTT. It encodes CSVGRPNTGELFF.

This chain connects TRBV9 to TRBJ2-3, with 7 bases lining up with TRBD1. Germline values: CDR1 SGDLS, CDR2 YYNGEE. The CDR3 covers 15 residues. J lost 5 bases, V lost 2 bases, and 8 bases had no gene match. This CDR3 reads CASSVEGAIGDTQYF. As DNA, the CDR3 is TGTGCCAGCAGCGTTGAGGGGGCGATCGGAGATACGCAGTATTTT.

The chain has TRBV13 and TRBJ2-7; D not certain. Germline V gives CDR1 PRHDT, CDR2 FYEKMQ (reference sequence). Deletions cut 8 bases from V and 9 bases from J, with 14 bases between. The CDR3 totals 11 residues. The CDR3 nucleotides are TGTGCCAGCTCCCGTCCCCTAGGGCAGTACTTC. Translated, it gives CASSRPLGQYF.

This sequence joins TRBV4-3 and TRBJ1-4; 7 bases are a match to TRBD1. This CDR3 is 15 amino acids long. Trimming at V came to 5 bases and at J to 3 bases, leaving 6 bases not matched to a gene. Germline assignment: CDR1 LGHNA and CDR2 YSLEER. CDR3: CASSVQTGPNEKLFF. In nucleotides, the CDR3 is TGCGCCAGCAGCGTCCAGACAGGGCCTAATGAAAAACTGTTTTTT.

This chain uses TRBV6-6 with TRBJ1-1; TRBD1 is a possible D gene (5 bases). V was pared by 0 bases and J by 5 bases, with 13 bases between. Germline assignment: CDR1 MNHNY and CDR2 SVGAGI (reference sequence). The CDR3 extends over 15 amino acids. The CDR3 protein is CASSYSEGGVTEAFF. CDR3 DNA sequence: TGTGCCAGCAGTTACTCTGAGGGAGGGGTGACTGAAGCTTTCTTT.

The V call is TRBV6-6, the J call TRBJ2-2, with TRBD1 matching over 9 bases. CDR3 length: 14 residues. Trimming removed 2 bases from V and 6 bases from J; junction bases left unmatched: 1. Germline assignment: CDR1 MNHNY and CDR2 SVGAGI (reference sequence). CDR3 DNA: TGTGCCAGCAGTTACAGGACAGGGGCCGGGGAGCTGTTTTTT. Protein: CASSYRTGAGELFF.

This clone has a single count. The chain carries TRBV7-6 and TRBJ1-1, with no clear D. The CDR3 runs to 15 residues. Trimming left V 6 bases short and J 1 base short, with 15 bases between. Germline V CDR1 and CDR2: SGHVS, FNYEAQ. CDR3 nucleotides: TGTGCCAGCAGACTCCTCACCGGACCGAACACTGAAGCTTTCTTT. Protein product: CASRLLTGPNTEAFF.

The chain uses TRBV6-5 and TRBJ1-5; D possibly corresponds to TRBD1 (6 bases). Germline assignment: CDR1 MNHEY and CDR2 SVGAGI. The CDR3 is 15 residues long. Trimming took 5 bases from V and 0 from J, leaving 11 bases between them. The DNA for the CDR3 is TGTGCCAGCAGTGGGACAACCGATAGCAATCAGCCCCAGCATTTT. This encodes CASSGTTDSNQPQHF.

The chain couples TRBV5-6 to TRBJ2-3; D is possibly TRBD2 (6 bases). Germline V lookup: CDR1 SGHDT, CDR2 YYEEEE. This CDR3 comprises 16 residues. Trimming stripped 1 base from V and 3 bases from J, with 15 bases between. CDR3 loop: CASSLISGSGTDTQYF. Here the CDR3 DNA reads TGTGCCAGCAGCTTGATTTCCGGGAGTGGTACAGATACGCAGTATTTT.

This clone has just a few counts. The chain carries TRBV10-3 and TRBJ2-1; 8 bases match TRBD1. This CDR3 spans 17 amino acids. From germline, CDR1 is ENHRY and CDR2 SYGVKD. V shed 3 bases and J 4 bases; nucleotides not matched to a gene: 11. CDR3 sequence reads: CAISDHTDGTGYNEQFF. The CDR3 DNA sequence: TGTGCCATCAGTGACCACACTGACGGGACAGGTTACAATGAGCAGTTCTTC.

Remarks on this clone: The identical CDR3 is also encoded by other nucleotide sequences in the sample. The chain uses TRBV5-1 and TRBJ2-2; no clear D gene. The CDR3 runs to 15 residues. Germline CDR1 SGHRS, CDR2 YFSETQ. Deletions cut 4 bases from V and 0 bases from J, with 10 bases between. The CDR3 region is CASSLAGANTGELFF. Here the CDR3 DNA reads TGCGCCAGCAGCCTTGCAGGAGCGAACACCGGGGAGCTGTTTTTT.

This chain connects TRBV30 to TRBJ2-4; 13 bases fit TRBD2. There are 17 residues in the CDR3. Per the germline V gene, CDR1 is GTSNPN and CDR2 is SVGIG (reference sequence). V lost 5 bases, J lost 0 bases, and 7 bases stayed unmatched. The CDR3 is CAWRTSGGFLAKNIQYF. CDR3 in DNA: TGTGCCTGGCGGACTAGCGGGGGATTTTTAGCCAAAAACATTCAGTACTTC.

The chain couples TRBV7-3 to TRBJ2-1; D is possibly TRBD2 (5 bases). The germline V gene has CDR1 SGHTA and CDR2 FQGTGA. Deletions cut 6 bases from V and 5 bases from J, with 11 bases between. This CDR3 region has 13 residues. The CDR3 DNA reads TGTGCCAGCAGTCCCGGACTGCACAATGAGCAGTTCTTC. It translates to CASSPGLHNEQFF.

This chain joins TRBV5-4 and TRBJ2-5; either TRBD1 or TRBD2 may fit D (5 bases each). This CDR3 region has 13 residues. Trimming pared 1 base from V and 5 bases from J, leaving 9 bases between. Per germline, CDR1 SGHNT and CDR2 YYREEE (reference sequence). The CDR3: CASSLWGLETQYF. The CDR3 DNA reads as TGTGCCAGCAGCTTGTGGGGGTTGGAGACCCAGTACTTC.

This chain's CDR3 is CASSLSGAPWEQFF. The CDR3, as DNA: TGTGCCAGCAGCTTGTCGGGAGCCCCCTGGGAGCAGTTCTTC. V is TRBV11-2 and J is TRBJ2-1; D might be TRBD2 (6 bases). CDR3 length: 14 amino acids. Deletions cut 3 bases from V and 10 bases from J, with 16 bases between. The germline V gene encodes CDR1 SGHAT and CDR2 FQNNGV.

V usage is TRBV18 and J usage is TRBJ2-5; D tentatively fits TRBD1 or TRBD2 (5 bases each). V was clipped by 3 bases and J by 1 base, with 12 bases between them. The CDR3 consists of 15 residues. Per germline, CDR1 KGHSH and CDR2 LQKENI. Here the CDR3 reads CASSPGEWAQETQYF. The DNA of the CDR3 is TGTGCCAGCTCACCGGGGGAATGGGCCCAAGAGACCCAGTACTTC.

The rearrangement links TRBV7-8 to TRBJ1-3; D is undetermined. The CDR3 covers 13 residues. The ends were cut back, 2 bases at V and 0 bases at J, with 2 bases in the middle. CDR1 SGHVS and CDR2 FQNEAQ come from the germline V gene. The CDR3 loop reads CASSLSSGNTIYF. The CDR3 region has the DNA TGTGCCAGCAGCTTAAGCTCTGGAAACACCATATATTTT.

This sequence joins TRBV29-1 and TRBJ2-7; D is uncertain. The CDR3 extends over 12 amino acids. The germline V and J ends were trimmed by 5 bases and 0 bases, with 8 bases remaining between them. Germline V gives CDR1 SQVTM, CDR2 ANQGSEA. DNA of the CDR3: TGCAGCGTTAGACAACCCTCCTACGAGCAGTACTTC. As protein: CSVRQPSYEQYF.

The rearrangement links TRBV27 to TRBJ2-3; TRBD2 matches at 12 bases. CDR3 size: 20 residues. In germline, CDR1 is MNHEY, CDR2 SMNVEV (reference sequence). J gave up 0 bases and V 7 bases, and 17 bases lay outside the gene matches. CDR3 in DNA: TGTGCCAGCACCCTTAGAGCCGGGCTAGCGGGGGGGCCAAGCACAGATACGCAGTATTTT. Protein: CASTLRAGLAGGPSTDTQYF.

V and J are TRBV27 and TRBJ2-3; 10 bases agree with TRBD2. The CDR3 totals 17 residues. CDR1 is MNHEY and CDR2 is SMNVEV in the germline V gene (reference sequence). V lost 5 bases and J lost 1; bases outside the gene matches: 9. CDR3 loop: CASSRRPSGGGTDTQYF. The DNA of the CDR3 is TGTGCCAGCAGTCGACGCCCGAGCGGGGGGGGCACAGATACGCAGTATTTT.

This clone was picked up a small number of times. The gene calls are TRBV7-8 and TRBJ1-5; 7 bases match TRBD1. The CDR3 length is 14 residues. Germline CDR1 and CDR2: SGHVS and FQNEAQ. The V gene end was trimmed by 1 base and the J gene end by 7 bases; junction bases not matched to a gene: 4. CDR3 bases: TGTGCCAGCAGCTTAGAACAGGGGCCCCAGCCCCAGCATTTT. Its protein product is CASSLEQGPQPQHF.

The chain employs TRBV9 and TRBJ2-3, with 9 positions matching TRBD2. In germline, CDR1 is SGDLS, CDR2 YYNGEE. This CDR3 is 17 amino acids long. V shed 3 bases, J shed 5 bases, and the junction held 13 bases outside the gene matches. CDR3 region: CASSGPRSGGHGDTQYF. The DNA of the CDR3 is TGTGCCAGCAGCGGCCCCCGGAGCGGGGGGCATGGAGATACGCAGTATTTT. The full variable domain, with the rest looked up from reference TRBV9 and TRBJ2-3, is DSGVTQTPKHLITATGQRVTLRCSPRSGDLSVYWYQQSLDQGLQFLIQYYNGEERAKGNILERFSAQQFPDLHSELNLSSLELGDSALYFCASSGPRSGGHGDTQYFGPGTRLTVL.

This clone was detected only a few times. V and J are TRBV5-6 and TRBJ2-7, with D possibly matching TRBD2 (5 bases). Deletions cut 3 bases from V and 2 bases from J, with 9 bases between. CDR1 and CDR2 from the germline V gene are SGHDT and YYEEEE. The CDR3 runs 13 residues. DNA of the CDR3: TGTGCCAGCAGCTCCGGGGTTACCTACGAGCAGTACTTC. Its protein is CASSSGVTYEQYF.

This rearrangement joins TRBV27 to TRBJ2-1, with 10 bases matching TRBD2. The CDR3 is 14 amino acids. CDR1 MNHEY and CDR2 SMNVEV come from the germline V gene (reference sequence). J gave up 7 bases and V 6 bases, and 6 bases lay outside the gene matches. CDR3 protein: CASSEGLAANEQFF. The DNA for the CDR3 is TGTGCCAGCAGCGAAGGACTAGCGGCGAATGAGCAGTTCTTC.

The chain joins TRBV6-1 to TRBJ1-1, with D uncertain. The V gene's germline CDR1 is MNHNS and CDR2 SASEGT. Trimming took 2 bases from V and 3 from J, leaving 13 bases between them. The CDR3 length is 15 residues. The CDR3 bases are TGTGCCAGCAGTGAAATTAGGATGGGAGACACTGAAGCTTTCTTT. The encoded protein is CASSEIRMGDTEAFF.

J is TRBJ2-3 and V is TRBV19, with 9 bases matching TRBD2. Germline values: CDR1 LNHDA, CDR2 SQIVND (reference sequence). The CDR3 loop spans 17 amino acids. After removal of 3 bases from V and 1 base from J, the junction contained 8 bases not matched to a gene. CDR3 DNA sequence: TGTGCCAGTAGTATGCCGGCTAGCGGGGCCCGCACAGATACGCAGTATTTT. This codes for CASSMPASGARTDTQYF.

Written as DNA, the CDR3 is TGCAGCGCTGAGGGGACGTCGGGTGAAAAACTGTTTTTT. Its protein product is CSAEGTSGEKLFF. This rearrangement joins TRBV29-1 to TRBJ1-4, with D perhaps matching TRBD1 (5 bases). The CDR3 is 13 amino acids. Trimming removed 7 bases from V and 7 bases from J, with 16 bases in between. The V gene's germline CDR1 is SQVTM and CDR2 ANQGSEA.